These T cell receptor beta chains were read from a single sample in a study of T cell responses to AZD1222 COVID-19 vaccine. Using immunoSEQ multiplex PCR, the repertoire was profiled, and TCRdb retains in-frame clones only, with some absent. This table holds some 120,000 clones, 75% to 90% found once. The sample here was peripheral blood, taken on day 0 of MenACWY control vaccination. These receptors were taken from an adult in good health. Each CDR3 is given with its conserved first and last residue. The D gene is left open where the match is weak. Not every row has a clone size; where given, it reads once, few, many or a size class.

v_gene,j_gene,abundance,d_gene,CDR3nt,CDR3aa
TRBV11-2,TRBJ2-1,-,-,TGTGCCAGCAGCTTTGAACGACTAGACTCGAGTGAGCAGTTCTTC,CASSFERLDSSEQFF
TRBV3-1/TRBV3-2,TRBJ1-2,once,-,TGTGCCAGCAGCCAGTGGGGCGAGGGCTACACCTTC,CASSQWGEGYTF
TRBV19,TRBJ1-5,-,TRBD1,TGTGCCAGTAGCACCCCTCCGGGGACAGGGAGGTTCGATCAGCCCCAGCATTTT,CASSTPPGTGRFDQPQHF
TRBV2,TRBJ1-5,-,-,TGTGCCAGCAGTGAACAGGGTAGCAATCAGCCCCAGCATTTT,CASSEQGSNQPQHF
TRBV11-2,TRBJ1-5,once,TRBD1,TGTGCCAGCAGTCTTAACAGGGGGGGTCAGCCCCAGCATTTT,CASSLNRGGQPQHF
TRBV6-6,TRBJ1-5,-,TRBD1,TGTGCCAGCAGAACGAGGGACAGCAGCAATCAGCCCCAGCATTTT,CASRTRDSSNQPQHF
TRBV6-7,TRBJ2-3,-,-,TGTGCCAGCAGTTACTCCGGGGGCACAGATACGCAGTATTTT,CASSYSGGTDTQYF
TRBV2,TRBJ2-7,-,TRBD2,TGTGCCAGCAGTGAACTAGCGGGGAGTTCCTACGAGCAGTACTTC,CASSELAGSSYEQYF
TRBV11-1,TRBJ2-5,once,-,TGTGCCAGCAGCTTTGGGGAGAGAATCCAAGAGACCCAGTACTTC,CASSFGERIQETQYF
TRBV18,TRBJ1-1,-,TRBD1,TGTGCCAGCTCACTTTTCGACAGGGGCGACACTGAAGCTTTCTTT,CASSLFDRGDTEAFF
TRBV4-1,TRBJ1-2,-,-,TGCGCCAGCAGCCAAGATCACCAGGTTTGGGATGGCTACACCTTC,CASSQDHQVWDGYTF
TRBV6-6,TRBJ2-7,-,TRBD1,TGTGCCAGCAGTCGACCGGGACAGGGACTCTACGAGCAGTACTTC,CASSRPGQGLYEQYF
TRBV4-2,TRBJ1-1,-,TRBD1,TGTGCCAGCAGCCAACTGGGACAGGGGGCGTATAGAGCTTTCTTT,CASSQLGQGAYRAFF
TRBV7-2,TRBJ1-1,-,-,TGTGCCAGCAGCTTAGAATCTAGATGGGACCGATCTTCGAACACTGAAGCTTTCTTT,CASSLESRWDRSSNTEAFF
TRBV4-3,TRBJ1-2,-,-,TGCGCCAGCAGCCATCGCGGGGACTTAGGCTACACCTTC,CASSHRGDLGYTF
TRBV5-5,TRBJ1-1,-,-,TGTGCCAGCAGCGAGGCCACTGAAGCTTTCTTT,CASSEATEAFF
TRBV10-1,TRBJ1-2,-,-,TGCGCCAGCAGTCCTGGGACGGGAACTGGCTACACCTTC,CASSPGTGTGYTF
TRBV30,TRBJ1-2,-,-,TGTGCCTGCGACAGGTGCTATGGCTACACCTTC,CACDRCYGYTF
TRBV7-6,TRBJ2-5,-,TRBD2,TGTGCCAGCAGCCCCCTAGCGGGGGGTTTCCAAGAGACCCAGTACTTC,CASSPLAGGFQETQYF
TRBV7-3,TRBJ2-7,-,-,TGTGCCAGCAGCTTAAATCCGGGGCCCCCTTACGAGCAGTACTTC,CASSLNPGPPYEQYF
TRBV18,TRBJ1-1,-,TRBD1,TGTGCCAGCTCACCCCTCGATGGGGACAGGGCTGCCACTGAAGCTTTCTTT,CASSPLDGDRAATEAFF
TRBV7-3,TRBJ2-2,-,-,TGTGCCAGCAGCCCCGGAAGCGGGAACACCGGGGAGCTGTTTTTT,CASSPGSGNTGELFF
TRBV7-8,TRBJ1-1,few,TRBD1,TGTGCCAGCAGCTGGACAGGGGGAAGGACTGAAGCTTTCTTT,CASSWTGGRTEAFF
TRBV6-2/TRBV6-3,TRBJ1-4,-,TRBD1,TGTGCCAGCAGTTACTCCGGGACAGACCTTAATGAAAAACTGTTTTTT,CASSYSGTDLNEKLFF
TRBV7-6,TRBJ2-7,-,TRBD1,TGTGCCAGCAGCCCGGAACAGGGGGCGCGTCAGTACTTC,CASSPEQGARQYF
TRBV6-6,TRBJ1-5,-,-,TGTGCCAGCAGTTATGGGCTGGATCAGCCCCAGCATTTT,CASSYGLDQPQHF
TRBV28,TRBJ1-2,-,-,TGTGCCAGCAGTTCCGGCGGGGCGAACTATGGCTACACCTTC,CASSSGGANYGYTF
TRBV9,TRBJ2-3,-,-,TGTGCCAGCAGCGTAGGTTCCGGATTTCTCTACTCCACAGATACGCAGTATTTT,CASSVGSGFLYSTDTQYF
TRBV7-2,TRBJ2-5,-,-,TGTGCCAGCAGCTTATCGACCAGCCAAGAGACCCAGTACTTC,CASSLSTSQETQYF
TRBV16,TRBJ2-2,-,-,TGTGCCAGCAGCCAATCATCCACCGGGGAGCTGTTTTTT,CASSQSSTGELFF
TRBV5-1,TRBJ2-3,-,-,TGCGCCAGCAGGGAAGGGGGACTAAAGAATGTAGATACGCAGTATTTT,CASREGGLKNVDTQYF
TRBV3-1/TRBV3-2,TRBJ2-7,-,TRBD2,TGTGCCAGCAGCCCCGGGACTAGCGGGGGAAAGCAGTACTTC,CASSPGTSGGKQYF
TRBV7-2,TRBJ2-5,-,-,TGTGCCAGCAGGAGAGAAGAGACCCAGTACTTC,CASRREETQYF